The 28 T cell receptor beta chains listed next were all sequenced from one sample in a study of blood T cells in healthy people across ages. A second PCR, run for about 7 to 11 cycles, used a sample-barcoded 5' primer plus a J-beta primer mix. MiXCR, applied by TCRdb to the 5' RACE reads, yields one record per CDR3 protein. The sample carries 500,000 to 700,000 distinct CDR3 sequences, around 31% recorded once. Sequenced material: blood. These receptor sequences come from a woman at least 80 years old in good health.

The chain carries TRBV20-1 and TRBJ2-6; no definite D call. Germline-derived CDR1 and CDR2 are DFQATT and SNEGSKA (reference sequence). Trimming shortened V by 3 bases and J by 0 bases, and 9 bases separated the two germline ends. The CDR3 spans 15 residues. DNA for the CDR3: TGCAGTGCTAGGCTCAGAAGCTCTGGGGCCAACGTCCTGACTTTC. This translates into CSARLRSSGANVLTF.

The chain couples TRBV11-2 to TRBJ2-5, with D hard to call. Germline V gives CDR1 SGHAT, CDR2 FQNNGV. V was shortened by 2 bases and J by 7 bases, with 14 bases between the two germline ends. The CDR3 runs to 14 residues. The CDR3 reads CASSLNSWGGTQYF. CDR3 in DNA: TGTGCCAGCAGCTTAAATTCCTGGGGTGGGACCCAGTACTTC.

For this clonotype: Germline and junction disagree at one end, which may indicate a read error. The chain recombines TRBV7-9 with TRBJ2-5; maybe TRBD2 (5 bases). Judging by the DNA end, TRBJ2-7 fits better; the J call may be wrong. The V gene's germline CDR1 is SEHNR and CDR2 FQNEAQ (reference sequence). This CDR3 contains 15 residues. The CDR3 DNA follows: TGTGCCAGTAGCTTAGAGGGTCAGGCTATGGGCGAGCAGTACTTC. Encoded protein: CASSLEGQAMGEQYF.

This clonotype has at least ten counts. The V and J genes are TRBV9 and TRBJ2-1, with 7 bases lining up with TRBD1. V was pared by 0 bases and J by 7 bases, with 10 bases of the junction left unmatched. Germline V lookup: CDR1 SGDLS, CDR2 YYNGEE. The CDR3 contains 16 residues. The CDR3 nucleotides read TGTGCCAGCAGCGTAGGGGTCAGGGGGTTCGAGAATGAGCAGTTCTTC. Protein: CASSVGVRGFENEQFF. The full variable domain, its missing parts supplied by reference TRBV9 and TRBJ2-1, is DSGVTQTPKHLITATGQRVTLRCSPRSGDLSVYWYQQSLDQGLQFLIQYYNGEERAKGNILERFSAQQFPDLHSELNLSSLELGDSALYFCASSVGVRGFENEQFFGPGTRLTVL.

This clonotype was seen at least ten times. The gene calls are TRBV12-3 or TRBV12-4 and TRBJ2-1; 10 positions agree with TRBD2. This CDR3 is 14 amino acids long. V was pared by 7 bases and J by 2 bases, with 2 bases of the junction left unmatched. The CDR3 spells CASTTSGTYNEQFF. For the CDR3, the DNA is TGTGCCAGCACCACTAGCGGGACCTACAATGAGCAGTTCTTC.

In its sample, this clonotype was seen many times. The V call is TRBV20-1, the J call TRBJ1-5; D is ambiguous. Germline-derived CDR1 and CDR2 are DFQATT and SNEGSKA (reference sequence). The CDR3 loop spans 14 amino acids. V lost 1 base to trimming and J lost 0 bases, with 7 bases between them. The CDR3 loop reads CSARGLYSNQPQHF. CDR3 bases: TGCAGTGCTAGAGGACTTTATAGCAATCAGCCCCAGCATTTT.

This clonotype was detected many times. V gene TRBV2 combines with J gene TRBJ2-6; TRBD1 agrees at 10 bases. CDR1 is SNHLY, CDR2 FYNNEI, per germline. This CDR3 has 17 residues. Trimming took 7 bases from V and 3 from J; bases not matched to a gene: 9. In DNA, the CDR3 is TGTGCCAGCATGGTAGGGACAGGGGTAGGTGGGGCCAACGTCCTGACTTTC. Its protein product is CASMVGTGVGGANVLTF. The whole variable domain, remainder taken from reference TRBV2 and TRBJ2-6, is EPEVTQTPSHQVTQMGQEVILRCVPISNHLYFYWYRQILGQKVEFLVSFYNNEISEKSEIFDDQFSVERPDGSNFTLKIRSTKLEDSAMYFCASMVGTGVGGANVLTFGAGSRLTVL.

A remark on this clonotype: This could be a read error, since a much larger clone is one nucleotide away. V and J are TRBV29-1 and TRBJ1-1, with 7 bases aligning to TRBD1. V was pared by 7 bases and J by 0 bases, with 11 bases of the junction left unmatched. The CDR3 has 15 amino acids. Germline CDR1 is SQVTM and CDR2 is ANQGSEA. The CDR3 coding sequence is TGCAGCGCCTCCCACGGACAGGTTTTGAACACTGAAGCTTTCTTT. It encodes CSASHGQVLNTEAFF.

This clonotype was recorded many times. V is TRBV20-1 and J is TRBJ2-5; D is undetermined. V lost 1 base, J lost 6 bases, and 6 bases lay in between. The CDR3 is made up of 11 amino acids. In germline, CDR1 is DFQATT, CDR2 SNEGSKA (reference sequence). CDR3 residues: CSARVGQTQYF. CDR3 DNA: TGCAGTGCTAGAGTCGGACAGACCCAGTACTTC.

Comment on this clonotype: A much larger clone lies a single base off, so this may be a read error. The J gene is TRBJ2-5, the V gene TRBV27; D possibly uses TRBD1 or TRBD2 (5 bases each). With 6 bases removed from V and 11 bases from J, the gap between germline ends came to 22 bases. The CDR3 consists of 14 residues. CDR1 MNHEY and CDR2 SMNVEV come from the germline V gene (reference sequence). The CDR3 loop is CASSHGVVGDEQYF. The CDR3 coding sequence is TGTGCCAGCAGCCACGGGGTGGTGGGGGATGAGCAGTACTTC.

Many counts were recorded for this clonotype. CDR3 nucleotides: TGTGCCAGCAGTCGCGACTACTTGACCGGGGAGCTGTTTTTT. Translating gives CASSRDYLTGELFF. The J gene is TRBJ2-2, the V gene TRBV27; possibly TRBD2 for D (5 bases). This CDR3 spans 14 amino acids. V dropped 5 bases and J dropped 5 bases, with 12 bases sitting between them. Looked up from germline, CDR1 is MNHEY and CDR2 is SMNVEV (reference sequence).

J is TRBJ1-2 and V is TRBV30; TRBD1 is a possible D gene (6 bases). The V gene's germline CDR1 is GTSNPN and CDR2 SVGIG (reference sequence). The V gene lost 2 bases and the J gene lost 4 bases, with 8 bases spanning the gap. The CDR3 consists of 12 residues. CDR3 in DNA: TGTGCCTGGAGTAAGACAGGCTATGGCTACACCTTC. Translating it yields CAWSKTGYGYTF.

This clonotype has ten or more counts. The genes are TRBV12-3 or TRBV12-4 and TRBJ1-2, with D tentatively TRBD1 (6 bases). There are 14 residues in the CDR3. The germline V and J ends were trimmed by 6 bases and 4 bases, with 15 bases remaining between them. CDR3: CASRQGIEGYGYTF. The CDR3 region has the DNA TGTGCCAGCAGACAGGGAATAGAGGGCTATGGCTACACCTTC.

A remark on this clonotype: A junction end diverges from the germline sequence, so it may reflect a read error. The CDR3 loop is CAGSLVAENSPLHF. CDR3 sequence (DNA): TGTGCCGGCAGCTTAGTGGCGGAAAATTCGCCCCTCCACTTT. The chain joins TRBV7-2 to TRBJ1-6; no reliable D call. CDR3 length: 14 residues. The germline gives CDR1 SGHTA, CDR2 FQGNSA.

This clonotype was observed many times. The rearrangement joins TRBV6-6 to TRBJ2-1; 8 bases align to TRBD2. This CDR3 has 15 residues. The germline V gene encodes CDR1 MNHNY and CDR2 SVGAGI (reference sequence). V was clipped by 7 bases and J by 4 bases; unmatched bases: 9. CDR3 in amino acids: CASTPGLENYNEQFF. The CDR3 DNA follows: TGTGCCAGCACCCCGGGACTAGAAAATTACAATGAGCAGTTCTTC.

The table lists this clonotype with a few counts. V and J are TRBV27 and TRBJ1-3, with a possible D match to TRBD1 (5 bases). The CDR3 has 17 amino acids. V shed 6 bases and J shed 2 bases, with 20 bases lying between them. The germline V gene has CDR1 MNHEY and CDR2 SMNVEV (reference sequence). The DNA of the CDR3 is TGTGCCAGCAGACTAAGGCCAGGGAGGTCCCCTGGAAACACCATATATTTT. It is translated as CASRLRPGRSPGNTIYF.

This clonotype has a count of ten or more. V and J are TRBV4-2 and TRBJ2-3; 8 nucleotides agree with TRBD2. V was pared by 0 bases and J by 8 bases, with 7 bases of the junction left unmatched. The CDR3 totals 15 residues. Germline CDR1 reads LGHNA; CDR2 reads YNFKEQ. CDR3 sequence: CASSQDKLAVGTQYF. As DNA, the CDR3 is TGTGCCAGCAGCCAAGATAAACTAGCGGTGGGTACGCAGTATTTT.

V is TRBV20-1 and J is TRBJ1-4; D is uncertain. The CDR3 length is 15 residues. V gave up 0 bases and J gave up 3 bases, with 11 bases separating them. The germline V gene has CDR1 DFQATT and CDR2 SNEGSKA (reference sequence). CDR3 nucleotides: TGCAGTGCTAGAGATCCGGCTGGGGCTAATGAAAAACTGTTTTTT. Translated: CSARDPAGANEKLFF.

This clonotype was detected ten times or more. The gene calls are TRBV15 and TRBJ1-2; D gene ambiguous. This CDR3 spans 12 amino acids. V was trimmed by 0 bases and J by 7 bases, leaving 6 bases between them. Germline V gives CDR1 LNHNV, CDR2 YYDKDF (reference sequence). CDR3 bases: TGTGCCACCAGCAGAGATGAGGGTGGCTACACCTTC. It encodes CATSRDEGGYTF.

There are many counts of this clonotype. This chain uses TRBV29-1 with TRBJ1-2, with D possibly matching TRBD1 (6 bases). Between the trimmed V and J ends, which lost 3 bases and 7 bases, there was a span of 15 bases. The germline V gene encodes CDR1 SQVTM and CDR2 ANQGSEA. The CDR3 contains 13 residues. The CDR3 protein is CSVDSGAPSGYTF. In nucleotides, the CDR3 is TGCAGCGTTGATTCGGGGGCGCCAAGTGGCTACACCTTC.

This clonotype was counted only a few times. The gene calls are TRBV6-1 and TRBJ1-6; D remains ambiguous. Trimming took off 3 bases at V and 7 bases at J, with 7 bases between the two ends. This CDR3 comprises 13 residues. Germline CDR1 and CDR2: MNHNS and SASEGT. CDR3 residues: CASSDRKNSPLHF. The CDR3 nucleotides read TGTGCCAGCAGTGATCGGAAGAATTCACCCCTCCACTTT.

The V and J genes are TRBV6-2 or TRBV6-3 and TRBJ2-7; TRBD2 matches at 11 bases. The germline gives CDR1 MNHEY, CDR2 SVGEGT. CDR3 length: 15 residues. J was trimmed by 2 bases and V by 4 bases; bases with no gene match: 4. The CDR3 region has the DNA TGTGCCAGCAGTTGGGGGACTAGCGGAGCCTACGAGCAGTACTTC. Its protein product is CASSWGTSGAYEQYF.

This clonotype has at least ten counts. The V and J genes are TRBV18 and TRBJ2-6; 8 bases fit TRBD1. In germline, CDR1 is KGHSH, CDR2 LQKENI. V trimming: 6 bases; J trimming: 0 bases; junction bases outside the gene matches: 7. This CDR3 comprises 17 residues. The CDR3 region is CASSAGQASSGANVLTF. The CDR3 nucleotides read TGTGCCAGCTCTGCGGGACAGGCCTCCTCTGGGGCCAACGTCCTGACTTTC. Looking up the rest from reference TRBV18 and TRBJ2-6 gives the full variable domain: NAGVMQNPRHLVRRRGQEARLRCSPMKGHSHVYWYRQLPEEGLKFMVYLQKENIIDESGMPKERFSAEFPKEGPSILRIQQVVRGDSAAYFCASSAGQASSGANVLTFGAGSRLTVL.

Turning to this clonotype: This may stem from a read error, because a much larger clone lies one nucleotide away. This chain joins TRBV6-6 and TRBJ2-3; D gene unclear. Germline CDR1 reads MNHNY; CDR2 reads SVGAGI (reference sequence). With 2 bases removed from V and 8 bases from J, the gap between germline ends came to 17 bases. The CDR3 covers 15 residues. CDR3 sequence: CASSYPFDRVGTQYF. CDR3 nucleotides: TGTGCCAGCAGTTACCCGTTTGATAGGGTTGGTACGCAGTATTTT.

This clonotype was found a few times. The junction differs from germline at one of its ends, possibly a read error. The CDR3 sequence: CTISESSRAGEQYF. In DNA, the CDR3 is TGTACCATCAGTGAGTCGAGCAGGGCGGGTGAGCAGTACTTC. The chain joins TRBV10-3 to TRBJ2-5; either TRBD1 or TRBD2 may supply D (5 bases each). The CDR3 consists of 14 residues. The germline CDR1 and CDR2 sequences are ENHRY and SYGVKD.

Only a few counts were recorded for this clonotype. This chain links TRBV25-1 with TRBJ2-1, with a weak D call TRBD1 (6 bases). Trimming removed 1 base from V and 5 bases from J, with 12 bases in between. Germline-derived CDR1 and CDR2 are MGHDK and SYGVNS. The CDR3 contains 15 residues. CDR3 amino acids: CASSEWGQVDNEQFF. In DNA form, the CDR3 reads TGTGCCAGCAGTGAATGGGGGCAGGTTGACAATGAGCAGTTCTTC.

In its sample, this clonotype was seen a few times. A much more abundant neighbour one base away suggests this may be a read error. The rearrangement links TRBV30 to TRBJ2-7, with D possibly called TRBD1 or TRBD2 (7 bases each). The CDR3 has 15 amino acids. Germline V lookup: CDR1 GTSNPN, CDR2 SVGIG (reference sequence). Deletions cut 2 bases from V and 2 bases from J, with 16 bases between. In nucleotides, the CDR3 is TGTGCCTGGAGTCTGAGACAGGGAGGGACCTACGAGCAGTACTTC. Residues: CAWSLRQGGTYEQYF. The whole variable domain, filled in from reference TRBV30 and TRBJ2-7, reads SQTIHQWPATLVQPVGSPLSLECTVEGTSNPNLYWYRQAAGRGLQLLFYSVGIGQISSEVPQNLSASRPQDRQFILSSKKLLLSDSGFYLCAWSLRQGGTYEQYFGPGTRLTVT.

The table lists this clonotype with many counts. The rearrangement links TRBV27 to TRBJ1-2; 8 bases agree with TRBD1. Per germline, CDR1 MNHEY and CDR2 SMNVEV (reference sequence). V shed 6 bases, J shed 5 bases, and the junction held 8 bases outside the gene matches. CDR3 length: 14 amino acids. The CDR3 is CASRGGQELYGYTF. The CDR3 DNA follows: TGTGCCAGCAGAGGGGGACAGGAGTTATATGGCTACACCTTC.